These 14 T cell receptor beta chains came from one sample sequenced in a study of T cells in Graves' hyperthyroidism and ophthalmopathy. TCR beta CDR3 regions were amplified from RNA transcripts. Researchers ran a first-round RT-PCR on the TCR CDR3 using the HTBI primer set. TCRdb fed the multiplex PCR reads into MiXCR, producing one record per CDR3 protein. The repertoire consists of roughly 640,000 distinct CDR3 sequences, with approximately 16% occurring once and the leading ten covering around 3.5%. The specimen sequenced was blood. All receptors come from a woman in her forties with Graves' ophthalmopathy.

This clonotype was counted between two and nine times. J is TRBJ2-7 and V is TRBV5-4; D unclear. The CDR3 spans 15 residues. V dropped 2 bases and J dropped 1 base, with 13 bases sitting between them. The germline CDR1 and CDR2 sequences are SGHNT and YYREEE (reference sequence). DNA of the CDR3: TGTGCCAGCAGCTTATTCGGATACCAATCCTACGAGCAGTACTTC. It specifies CASSLFGYQSYEQYF.

The CDR3 DNA follows: TGTGCCAGCTCATCCGGGAACAATGAGCAGTTCTTC. It specifies CASSSGNNEQFF. This chain links TRBV18 with TRBJ2-1; possible D gene TRBD2, 5 bases. The CDR3 is 12 amino acids. The germline V gene has CDR1 KGHSH and CDR2 LQKENI. V was pared by 5 bases and J by 5 bases, with 7 bases between.

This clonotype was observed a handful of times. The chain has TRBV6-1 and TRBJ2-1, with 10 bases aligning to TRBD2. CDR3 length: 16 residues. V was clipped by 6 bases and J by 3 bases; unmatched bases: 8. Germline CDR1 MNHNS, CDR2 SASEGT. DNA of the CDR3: TGTGCCAGCAGGGGGTATCTAGCGGGGGTCTACAATGAGCAGTTCTTC. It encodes CASRGYLAGVYNEQFF.

The DNA for the CDR3 is TGTGCCAGCAGTTCAGTTCCCTCGACAGGGAGGTATGGCTACACCTTC. Amino acids: CASSSVPSTGRYGYTF. The V and J genes are TRBV12-3 or TRBV12-4 and TRBJ1-2; 7 bases are a match to TRBD1. Trimming cost V 4 bases and J 5 bases; bases outside gene matches: 13. The CDR3 consists of 16 residues.

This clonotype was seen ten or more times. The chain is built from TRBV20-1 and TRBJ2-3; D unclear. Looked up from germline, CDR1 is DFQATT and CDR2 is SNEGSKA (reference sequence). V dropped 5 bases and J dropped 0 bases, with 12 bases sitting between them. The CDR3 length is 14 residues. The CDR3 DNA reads TGCAGTGCTCGAAATCTAGGCAGCACAGATACGCAGTATTTT. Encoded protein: CSARNLGSTDTQYF.

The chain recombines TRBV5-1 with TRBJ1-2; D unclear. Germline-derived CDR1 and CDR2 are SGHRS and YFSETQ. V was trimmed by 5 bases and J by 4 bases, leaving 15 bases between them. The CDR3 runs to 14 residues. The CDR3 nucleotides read TGCGCCAGCAGTTTCGTGGACGGAACCTATGGCTACACCTTC. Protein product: CASSFVDGTYGYTF.

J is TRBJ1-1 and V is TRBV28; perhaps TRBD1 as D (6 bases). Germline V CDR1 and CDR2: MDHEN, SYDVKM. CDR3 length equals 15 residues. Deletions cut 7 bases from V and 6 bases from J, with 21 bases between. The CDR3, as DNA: TGTGCCAGCACCCCACCTAGTCGGGGGCAAGCTGAAGCTTTCTTT. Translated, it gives CASTPPSRGQAEAFF.

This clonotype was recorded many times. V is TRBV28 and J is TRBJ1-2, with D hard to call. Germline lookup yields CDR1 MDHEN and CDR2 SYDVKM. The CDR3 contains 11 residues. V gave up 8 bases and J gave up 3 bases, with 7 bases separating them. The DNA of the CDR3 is TGTGCCAGCGGGTCCCACTATGGCTACACCTTC. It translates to CASGSHYGYTF.

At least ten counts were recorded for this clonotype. CDR3 sequence reads: CASSKGQPTDTQYF. The CDR3 DNA sequence: TGTGCCAGCAGTAAGGGGCAGCCTACAGATACGCAGTATTTT. This chain links TRBV6-1 with TRBJ2-3; D perhaps matches TRBD1 (5 bases). The V gene's germline CDR1 is MNHNS and CDR2 SASEGT. The ends were cut back, 5 bases at V and 3 bases at J, with 12 bases in the middle. The CDR3 extends over 14 amino acids.

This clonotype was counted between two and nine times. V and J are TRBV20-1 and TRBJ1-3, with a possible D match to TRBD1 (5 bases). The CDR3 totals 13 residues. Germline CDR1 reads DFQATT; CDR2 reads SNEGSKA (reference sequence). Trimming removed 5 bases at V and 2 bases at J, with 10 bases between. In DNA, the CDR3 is TGCAGTGCTGTCGGCAGGGCTGGAAACACCATATATTTT. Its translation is CSAVGRAGNTIYF.

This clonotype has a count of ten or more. CDR3 in DNA: TGTGCCAGCAGCTTAGTTGGGGACGCTCCTTACGAGCAGTACTTC. Amino acid sequence: CASSLVGDAPYEQYF. This chain uses TRBV11-2 with TRBJ2-7; D is tentatively TRBD1 or TRBD2 (5 bases each). V lost 1 base and J lost 4, with 14 bases in between. Germline V gives CDR1 SGHAT, CDR2 FQNNGV. There are 15 residues in the CDR3.

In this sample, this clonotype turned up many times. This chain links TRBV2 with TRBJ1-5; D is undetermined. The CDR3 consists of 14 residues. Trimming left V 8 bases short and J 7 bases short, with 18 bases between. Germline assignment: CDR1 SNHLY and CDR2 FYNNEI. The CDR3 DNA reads TGTGCCAGCTCGATGGGTGGCCGCGGGCAGCCCCAGCATTTT. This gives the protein CASSMGGRGQPQHF.

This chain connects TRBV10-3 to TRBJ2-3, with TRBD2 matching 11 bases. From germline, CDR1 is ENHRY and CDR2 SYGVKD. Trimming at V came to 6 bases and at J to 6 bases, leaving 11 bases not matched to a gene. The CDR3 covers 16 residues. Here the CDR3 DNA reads TGTGCCATCAGCCCACTACTAGCGGGAGAAGCCGATACGCAGTATTTT. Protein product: CAISPLLAGEADTQYF.

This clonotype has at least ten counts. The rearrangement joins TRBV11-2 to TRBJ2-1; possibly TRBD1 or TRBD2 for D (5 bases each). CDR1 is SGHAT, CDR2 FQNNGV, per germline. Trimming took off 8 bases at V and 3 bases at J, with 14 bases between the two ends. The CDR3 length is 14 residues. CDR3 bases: TGTGCCAGCTCGGGGCTCCCTGACTACAATGAGCAGTTCTTC. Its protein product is CASSGLPDYNEQFF.